These 16 T cell receptor beta chains were sequenced from one sample in a study of T cell responses to AZD1222 COVID-19 vaccine (dated by TCRdb to about 2021). This specimen's time point label, per the study, means: baseline before first vaccination. What this sample's treatment or condition label stands for: meningococcal conjugate vaccine given as trial control. Receptor amplification or capture employed the immunoSEQ multiplex PCR assay. TCRdb mirrors the immuneACCESS table, restricted to in-frame sequences. Some clones are absent from its copies; in checked studies, under half trace to an unresolved V gene, and the reason for the others is unknown. The sample profile shows under 100,000 clones; roughly 94% of them were found once. The top ten hold roughly 6.4% of the sample. The source material was peripheral blood, sampled on day 0 of MenACWY control vaccination. These receptors all stem from an adult in good health.

This clone has a handful of counts. The CDR3 spells CASSTQGGWEQYF. The CDR3 DNA follows: TGTGCCAGCAGCACTCAGGGGGGCTGGGAGCAGTACTTC. The V and J genes are TRBV28 and TRBJ2-7, with D possibly TRBD1 on 7 matching bases. CDR1 and CDR2 (germline): MDHEN, SYDVKM. Trimming shortened V by 6 bases and J by 7 bases, and 16 bases separated the two germline ends. The CDR3 is 13 amino acids.

The chain couples TRBV28 to TRBJ2-1; 13 bases line up with TRBD2. Per the germline V gene, CDR1 is MDHEN and CDR2 is SYDVKM. The CDR3 consists of 14 residues. Trimming took 3 bases from V and 9 from J; bases not matched to a gene: 2. DNA of the CDR3: TGTGCCAGCAGTTTTAGGACTAGCGGGGGTGAGCAGTTCTTC. Protein product: CASSFRTSGGEQFF.

The chain combines TRBV29-1 with TRBJ2-1, with 10 bases lining up with TRBD2. Looked up from germline, CDR1 is SQVTM and CDR2 is ANQGSEA. J was trimmed by 8 bases and V by 7 bases; bases with no gene match: 8. This CDR3 region has 13 residues. CDR3 amino acids: CSAGTSVSYEQFF. The CDR3, as DNA: TGCAGCGCAGGGACTAGCGTTTCGTATGAGCAGTTCTTC.

J is TRBJ2-7 and V is TRBV19, with 8 bases that match TRBD2. J gave up 5 bases and V 1 base, and 7 bases lay outside the gene matches. CDR3 length: 15 residues. Germline V gives CDR1 LNHDA, CDR2 SQIVND (reference sequence). The CDR3 here is CASSIGWRGADEQYF. The CDR3 DNA reads as TGTGCCAGTAGTATAGGCTGGCGGGGGGCCGACGAGCAGTACTTC.

The chain carries TRBV28 and TRBJ2-7; 10 nucleotides align to TRBD2. V shed 6 bases, J shed 6 bases, and the junction held 11 bases outside the gene matches. The germline V gene encodes CDR1 MDHEN and CDR2 SYDVKM. The CDR3 has 15 residues. CDR3 loop: CASRPSGRETGEQYF. The CDR3, as DNA: TGTGCCAGCAGACCTAGCGGGAGAGAAACTGGCGAGCAGTACTTC.

This clone showed up just a few times. The rearrangement joins TRBV4-3 to TRBJ1-6, with 11 bases aligning to TRBD1. J lost 9 bases, V lost 2 bases, and 3 bases had no gene match. CDR3 size: 15 residues. Per germline, CDR1 LGHNA and CDR2 YSLEER. The chain's CDR3 is CASSQTGTGGSPLHF. As DNA, the CDR3 is TGCGCCAGCAGCCAAACCGGGACAGGGGGTTCACCCCTCCACTTT.

This clone was seen once. V and J are TRBV9 and TRBJ2-3; 7 bases line up with TRBD2. The CDR3 contains 15 residues. Germline CDR1 and CDR2: SGDLS and YYNGEE. J was trimmed by 7 bases and V by 0 bases; bases with no gene match: 8. CDR3 DNA: TGTGCCAGCAGCGTAGCGGCCCTAGCGGTGCATACGCAGTATTTT. Its translation: CASSVAALAVHTQYF.

V gene TRBV7-2 combines with J gene TRBJ2-7, with D perhaps TRBD2 (6 bases). CDR3 size: 14 residues. Trimming removed 1 base at V and 2 bases at J, with 9 bases between. Germline V gene sequence: CDR1 SGHTA, CDR2 FQGNSA. CDR3 region: CASSLGGAAYEQYF. CDR3 nucleotide sequence: TGTGCCAGCAGCTTAGGCGGGGCAGCCTACGAGCAGTACTTC.

The chain couples TRBV2 to TRBJ2-7; 11 positions match TRBD2. This CDR3 contains 14 residues. CDR1 is SNHLY and CDR2 is FYNNEI in the germline V gene. V dropped 5 bases and J dropped 4; count of bases not matched to a gene: 4. CDR3 sequence reads: CASSSTSGIYEQYF. CDR3 coding DNA: TGTGCCAGCAGTTCGACTAGCGGGATTTACGAGCAGTACTTC.

This chain uses TRBV4-1 with TRBJ1-3, with TRBD1 as a possible D gene (5 bases). Germline-derived CDR1 and CDR2 are MGHRA and YSYEKL. The V gene lost 0 bases and the J gene lost 1 base, with 10 bases spanning the gap. The CDR3 loop spans 16 amino acids. The CDR3 bases are TGCGCCAGCAGCCAAGACAAGGGACCGTCTGGAAACACCATATATTTT. This encodes CASSQDKGPSGNTIYF.

The rearrangement links TRBV29-1 to TRBJ1-1; D unclear. The CDR3 has 14 amino acids. Germline lookup yields CDR1 SQVTM and CDR2 ANQGSEA. V was cut by 2 bases and J by 0 bases, with 10 bases left in between. In DNA form, the CDR3 reads TGCAGCGTTGAATCTGGCCTTTTGAACACTGAAGCTTTCTTT. Translating it yields CSVESGLLNTEAFF. The full variable domain, rest sourced from reference TRBV29-1 and TRBJ1-1, is SAVISQKPSRDICQRGTSLTIQCQVDSQVTMMFWYRQQPGQSLTLIATANQGSEATYESGFVIDKFPISRPNLTFSTLTVSNMSPEDSSIYLCSVESGLLNTEAFFGQGTRLTVV.

V and J are TRBV2 and TRBJ1-3; the D is unclear. The CDR3 runs to 15 residues. Germline CDR1 is SNHLY and CDR2 is FYNNEI. The V gene lost 9 bases and the J gene lost 0 bases, with 15 bases spanning the gap. CDR3 loop: CASRRSGNSGNTIYF. CDR3 sequence (DNA): TGTGCCAGTAGACGCAGTGGGAACTCTGGAAACACCATATATTTT.

V usage is TRBV2 and J usage is TRBJ1-6; TRBD1 might be the D (5 bases). V dropped 4 bases and J dropped 11 bases, with 9 bases sitting between them. Looked up from germline, CDR1 is SNHLY and CDR2 is FYNNEI. The CDR3 loop spans 12 amino acids. CDR3: CASSGDRPPLHF. CDR3 nucleotides: TGTGCCAGCAGTGGTGACAGACCACCCCTCCACTTT.

This chain joins TRBV6-2 or TRBV6-3 and TRBJ1-2; D uncertain. The V and J ends lost 5 bases and 4 bases respectively, with 11 bases between them. From germline, CDR1 is MNHEY and CDR2 SVGEGT. CDR3 length equals 13 residues. CDR3 amino acids: CASSPLGSYGYTF. CDR3 bases: TGTGCCAGCAGTCCCCTAGGGTCCTATGGCTACACCTTC.

The gene calls are TRBV15 and TRBJ1-5, with TRBD1 matching 8 bases. The CDR3 totals 15 residues. Per germline, CDR1 LNHNV and CDR2 YYDKDF (reference sequence). V trimming: 3 bases; J trimming: 7 bases; junction bases outside the gene matches: 8. The CDR3 DNA follows: TGTGCCACCAGCAGGTTAGGACAGGGCCAGCAGCCCCAGCATTTT. Translating it yields CATSRLGQGQQPQHF.

The chain combines TRBV7-2 with TRBJ2-7; TRBD1 might be the D (6 bases). The CDR3 consists of 14 residues. CDR1 is SGHTA and CDR2 is FQGNSA in the germline V gene. Trimming took off 1 base at V and 5 bases at J, with 12 bases between the two ends. The CDR3: CASSLVQGIHEQYF. The CDR3 DNA follows: TGTGCCAGCAGCTTAGTACAGGGTATCCACGAGCAGTACTTC. Combining the CDR3 with reference TRBV7-2 and TRBJ2-7 gives the whole variable domain GAGVSQSPSNKVTEKGKDVELRCDPISGHTALYWYRQSLGQGLEFLIYFQGNSAPDKSGLPSDRFSAERTGGSVSTLTIQRTQQEDSAVYLCASSLVQGIHEQYFGPGTRLTVT.